This T cell receptor (beta chain) was captured in a study of T cells in localized non-small cell lung cancer. Study-level findings and limits: Because only a single region of the tumor was sequenced, heterogeneity remains possible. Detection in adjacent lung was observed for a median approximately 53 of the top 100 tumor clones. Compared with tumor, uninvolved adjacent lung displayed greater T cell clonality, ranking highest overall. The study linked higher blood T cell density to longer overall survival.

This CDR3 is 16 amino acids long. From germline, CDR1 is SGHDT and CDR2 YYEEEE. V gave up 4 bases and J gave up 5 bases; unmatched junction bases: 10. Profiling relied on immunoSEQ multiplex PCR, and the TCRdb table lists in-frame clones only, not all of them. The sample contains about 74,000 clones, around 85% of which appear only once. This clone showed up just once. What it binds is unknown. The chain uses TRBV5-6 and TRBJ2-5; 11 positions match TRBD1. The source was peripheral blood, collected before any cancer treatment. The source of this sequence is a female donor of 60 years or more with stage I lung adenocarcinoma. The CDR3 DNA sequence: TGTGCCAGCAGCACCGACTGGACAGGGGGCATGGAGACCCAGTACTTC. This codes for CASSTDWTGGMETQYF.